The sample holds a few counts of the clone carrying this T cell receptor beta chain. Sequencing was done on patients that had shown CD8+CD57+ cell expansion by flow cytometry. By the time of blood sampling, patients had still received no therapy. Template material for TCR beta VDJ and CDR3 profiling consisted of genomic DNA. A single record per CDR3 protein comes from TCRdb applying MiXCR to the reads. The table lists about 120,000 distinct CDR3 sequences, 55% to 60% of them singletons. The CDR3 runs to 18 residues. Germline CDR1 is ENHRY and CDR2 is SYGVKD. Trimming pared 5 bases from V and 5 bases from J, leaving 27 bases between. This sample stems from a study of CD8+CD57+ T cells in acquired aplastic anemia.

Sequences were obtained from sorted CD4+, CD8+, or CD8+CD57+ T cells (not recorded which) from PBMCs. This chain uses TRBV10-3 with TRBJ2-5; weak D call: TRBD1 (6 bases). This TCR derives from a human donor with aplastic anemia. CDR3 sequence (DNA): TGTGCCATCAGTCAAGGATTTACGGGACACTCATTGGCGGAGACCCAGTACTTC. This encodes CAISQGFTGHSLAETQYF.